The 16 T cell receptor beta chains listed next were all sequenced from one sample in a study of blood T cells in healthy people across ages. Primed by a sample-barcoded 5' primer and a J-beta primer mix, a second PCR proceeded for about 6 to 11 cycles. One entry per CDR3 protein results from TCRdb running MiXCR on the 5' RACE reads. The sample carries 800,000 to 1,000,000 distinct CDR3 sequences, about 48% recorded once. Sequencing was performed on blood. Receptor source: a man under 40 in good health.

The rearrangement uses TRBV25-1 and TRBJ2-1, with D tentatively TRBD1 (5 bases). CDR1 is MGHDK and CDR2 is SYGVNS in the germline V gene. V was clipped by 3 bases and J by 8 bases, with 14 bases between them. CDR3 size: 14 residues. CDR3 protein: CASSEAGQADEQFF. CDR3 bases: TGTGCCAGCAGTGAGGCAGGGCAGGCGGATGAGCAGTTCTTC.

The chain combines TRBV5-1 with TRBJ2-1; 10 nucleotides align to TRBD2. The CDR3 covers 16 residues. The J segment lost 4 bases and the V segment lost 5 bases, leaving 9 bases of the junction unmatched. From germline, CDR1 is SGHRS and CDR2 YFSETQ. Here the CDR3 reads CASRQPLAGAYNEQFF. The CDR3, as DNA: TGCGCCAGCAGGCAACCGCTAGCGGGAGCTTACAATGAGCAGTTCTTC.

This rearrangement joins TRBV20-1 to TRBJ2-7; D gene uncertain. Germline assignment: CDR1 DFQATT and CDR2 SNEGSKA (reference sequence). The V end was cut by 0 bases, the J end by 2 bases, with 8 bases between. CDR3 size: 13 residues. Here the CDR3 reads CSARDLAPYEQYF. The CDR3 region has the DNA TGCAGTGCTAGAGATCTGGCGCCCTACGAGCAGTACTTC.

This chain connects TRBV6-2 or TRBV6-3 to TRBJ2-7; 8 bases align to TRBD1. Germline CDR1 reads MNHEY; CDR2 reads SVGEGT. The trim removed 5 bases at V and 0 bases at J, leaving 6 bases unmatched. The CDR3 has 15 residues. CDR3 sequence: CASSQGQVNSYEQYF. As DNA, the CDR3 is TGTGCCAGCAGTCAGGGACAGGTAAACTCCTACGAGCAGTACTTC.

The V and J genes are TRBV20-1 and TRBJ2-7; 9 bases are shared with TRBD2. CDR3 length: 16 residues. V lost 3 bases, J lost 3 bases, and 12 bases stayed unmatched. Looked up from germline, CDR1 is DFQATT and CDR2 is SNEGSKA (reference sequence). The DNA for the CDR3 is TGCAGTGCTAGGGTGACTAGCGGTCTTGGGCTCTACGAGCAGTACTTC. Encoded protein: CSARVTSGLGLYEQYF.

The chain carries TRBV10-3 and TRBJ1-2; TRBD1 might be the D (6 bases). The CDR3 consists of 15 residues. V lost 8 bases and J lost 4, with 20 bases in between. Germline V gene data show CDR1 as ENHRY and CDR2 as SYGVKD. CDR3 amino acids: CAIATRTVPSYGYTF. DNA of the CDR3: TGTGCCATCGCCACCCGGACAGTTCCAAGCTATGGCTACACCTTC.

This chain's CDR3 is CASSETGSSYEQYF. The CDR3 bases are TGTGCCAGCAGTGAGACGGGAAGCTCCTACGAGCAGTACTTC. V is TRBV6-1 and J is TRBJ2-7, with a tentative D call TRBD2 (5 bases). This CDR3 has 14 residues. Germline V gene data show CDR1 as MNHNS and CDR2 as SASEGT. The ends were cut back, 3 bases at V and 0 bases at J, with 9 bases in the middle.

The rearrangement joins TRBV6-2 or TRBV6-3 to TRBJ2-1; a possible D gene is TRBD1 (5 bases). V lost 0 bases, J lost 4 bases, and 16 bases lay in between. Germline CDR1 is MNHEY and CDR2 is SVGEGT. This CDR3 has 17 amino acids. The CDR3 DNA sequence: TGTGCCAGCAGTTACTCGATTGGAGAGACAGATTACAATGAGCAGTTCTTC. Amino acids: CASSYSIGETDYNEQFF.

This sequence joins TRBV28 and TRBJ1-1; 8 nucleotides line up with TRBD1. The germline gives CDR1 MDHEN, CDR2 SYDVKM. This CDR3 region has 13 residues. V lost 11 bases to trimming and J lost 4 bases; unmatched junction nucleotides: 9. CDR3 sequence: CAFDRGEGTEAFF. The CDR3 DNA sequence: TGTGCCTTTGACAGGGGAGAGGGCACTGAAGCTTTCTTT. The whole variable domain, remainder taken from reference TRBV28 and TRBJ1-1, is DVKVTQSSRYLVKRTGEKVFLECVQDMDHENMFWYRQDPGLGLRLIYFSYDVKMKEKGDIPEGYSVSREKKERFSLILESASTNQTSMYLCAFDRGEGTEAFFGQGTRLTVV.

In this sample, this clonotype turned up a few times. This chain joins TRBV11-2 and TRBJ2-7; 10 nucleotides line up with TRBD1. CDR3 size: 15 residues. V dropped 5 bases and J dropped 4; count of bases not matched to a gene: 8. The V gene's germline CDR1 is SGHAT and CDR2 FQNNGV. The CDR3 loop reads CASSLTDRGLYEQYF. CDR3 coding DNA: TGTGCCAGCAGCCTAACGGACAGGGGGTTATACGAGCAGTACTTC.

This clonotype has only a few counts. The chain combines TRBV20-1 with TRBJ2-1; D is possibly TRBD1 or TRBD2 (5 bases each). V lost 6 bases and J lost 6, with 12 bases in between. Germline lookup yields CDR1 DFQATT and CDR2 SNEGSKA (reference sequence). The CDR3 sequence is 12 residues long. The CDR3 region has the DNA TGCAGTGCGAGGGACCTGCCCAATGAGCAGTTCTTC. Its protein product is CSARDLPNEQFF.

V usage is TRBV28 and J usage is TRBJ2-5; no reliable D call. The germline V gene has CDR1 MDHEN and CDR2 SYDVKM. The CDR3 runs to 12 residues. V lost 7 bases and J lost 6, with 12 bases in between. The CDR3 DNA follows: TGTGCCAGCAACTCCTTGAGGAAGACCCAGTACTTC. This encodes CASNSLRKTQYF.

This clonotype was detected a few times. CDR3 coding DNA: TGCAGCGTTGAAAAAGGGACTTGGGAGACGAACACCGGGGAGCTGTTTTTT. Translation gives CSVEKGTWETNTGELFF. The chain couples TRBV29-1 to TRBJ2-2; perhaps TRBD2 as D (6 bases). The CDR3 runs to 17 residues. Germline V gene lookup returns CDR1 SQVTM and CDR2 ANQGSEA. V shed 2 bases and J shed 0 bases, with 16 bases lying between them.

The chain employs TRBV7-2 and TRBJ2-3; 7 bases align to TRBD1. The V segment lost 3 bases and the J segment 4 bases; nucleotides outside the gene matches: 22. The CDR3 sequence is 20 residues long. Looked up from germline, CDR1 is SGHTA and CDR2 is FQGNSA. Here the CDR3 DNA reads TGTGCCAGCAGCTTCCGATTCCAAACTAACAGGGGACGTCAGGCAGATACGCAGTATTTT. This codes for CASSFRFQTNRGRQADTQYF.

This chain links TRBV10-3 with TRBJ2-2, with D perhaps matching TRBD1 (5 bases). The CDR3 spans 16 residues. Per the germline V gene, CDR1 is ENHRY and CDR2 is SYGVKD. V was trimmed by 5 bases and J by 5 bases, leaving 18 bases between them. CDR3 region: CAISKGVTLSTGELFF. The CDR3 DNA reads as TGTGCCATCAGTAAAGGGGTGACCCTCTCGACCGGGGAGCTGTTTTTT.

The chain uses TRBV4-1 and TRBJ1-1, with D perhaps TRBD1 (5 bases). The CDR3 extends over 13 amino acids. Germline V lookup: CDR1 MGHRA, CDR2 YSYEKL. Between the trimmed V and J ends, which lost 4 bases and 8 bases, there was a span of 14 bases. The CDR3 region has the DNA TGCGCCAGCAGCCCGACAGTTCAACCCGAAGCTTTCTTT. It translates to CASSPTVQPEAFF.